What follows are 8 T cell receptor beta chains derived from one specimen sequenced in a study of shared clonotypes between healthy human individuals. Only in-frame clones appear in the TCRdb table, and some are missing; sequencing was by immunoSEQ multiplex PCR. The sample records some 2,100,000 clones, around 95% being singletons. Input material: naive CD4+ T cells sorted from blood. As to subset: CD45RA+ positively selected. Receptors were obtained from a man between 18 and 35 years old in good health.

Comment on this clone: Within the sample, other DNA sequences also encode this same CDR3. This chain uses TRBV5-1 with TRBJ1-3; no clear D. From germline, CDR1 is SGHRS and CDR2 YFSETQ. Between the trimmed V and J ends, which lost 4 bases and 0 bases, there was a span of 8 bases. This CDR3 comprises 14 residues. The CDR3 reads CASSGDFSGNTIYF. The DNA for the CDR3 is TGCGCCAGCAGCGGCGACTTCTCTGGAAACACCATATATTTT.

The chain joins TRBV19 to TRBJ1-2, with TRBD1 identical over 7 bases. The CDR3 totals 15 residues. The V gene end was trimmed by 5 bases and the J gene end by 6 bases; junction bases not matched to a gene: 12. CDR1 LNHDA and CDR2 SQIVND come from the germline V gene (reference sequence). The CDR3 sequence: CASSYAPGTANGYTF. In nucleotides, the CDR3 is TGTGCCAGTAGTTATGCCCCCGGGACAGCTAATGGCTACACCTTC.

CDR3 nucleotide sequence: TGTGCCAGCAGCACCGGGACAACCTACGAGCAGTACTTC. As protein: CASSTGTTYEQYF. The genes are TRBV28 and TRBJ2-7, with D tentatively TRBD1 (6 bases). Germline V CDR1 and CDR2: MDHEN, SYDVKM. Trimming took 6 bases from V and 2 from J, leaving 11 bases between them. CDR3 length: 13 residues. The full variable domain, with the rest looked up from reference TRBV28 and TRBJ2-7, is DVKVTQSSRYLVKRTGEKVFLECVQDMDHENMFWYRQDPGLGLRLIYFSYDVKMKEKGDIPEGYSVSREKKERFSLILESASTNQTSMYLCASSTGTTYEQYFGPGTRLTVT.

V is TRBV10-1 and J is TRBJ2-1; TRBD2 might be the D (6 bases). Looked up from germline, CDR1 is WNHNN and CDR2 is SYGVQD (reference sequence). The CDR3 covers 14 residues. The V and J ends lost 2 bases and 5 bases respectively, with 10 bases between them. CDR3 region: CASSERGTDNEQFF. The DNA of the CDR3 is TGCGCCAGCAGTGAGCGCGGGACGGACAATGAGCAGTTCTTC.

This clone turned up a few times. Other DNA variants within this sample encode the same CDR3. V and J are TRBV5-1 and TRBJ2-7, with TRBD1 matching 8 bases. Germline CDR1 reads SGHRS; CDR2 reads YFSETQ. V lost 3 bases to trimming and J lost 2 bases; unmatched junction nucleotides: 4. This CDR3 spans 14 amino acids. CDR3 residues: CASSSGQGAYEQYF. The CDR3 DNA sequence: TGCGCCAGCAGCTCCGGACAGGGAGCCTACGAGCAGTACTTC.

This chain connects TRBV9 to TRBJ2-1, with 10 bases identical to TRBD2. The CDR3 runs 17 residues. Germline loops: CDR1 SGDLS, CDR2 YYNGEE. The V segment lost 3 bases and the J segment 4 bases; nucleotides outside the gene matches: 10. The CDR3 loop reads CASSERGPGLAYNEQFF. CDR3 nucleotide sequence: TGTGCCAGCAGCGAGAGGGGGCCGGGACTAGCGTACAATGAGCAGTTCTTC.

This clone was seen more than once but under ten times. Additional DNA sequences in this sample encode the identical CDR3. The V and J genes are TRBV29-1 and TRBJ2-7; either TRBD1 or TRBD2 may fit D (5 bases each). From germline, CDR1 is SQVTM and CDR2 ANQGSEA. V was trimmed by 7 bases and J by 1 base, leaving 14 bases between them. This CDR3 is 13 amino acids long. The CDR3 protein is CSARDGGSYEQYF. The CDR3, as DNA: TGCAGCGCCCGGGACGGAGGTTCCTACGAGCAGTACTTC.

The chain joins TRBV7-2 to TRBJ1-2; D gene unclear. Germline CDR1 SGHTA, CDR2 FQGNSA. V lost 3 bases, J lost 7 bases, and 9 bases lay in between. The CDR3 sequence is 12 residues long. As DNA, the CDR3 is TGTGCCAGCAGCTTCTATGGACGTGGCTACACCTTC. Encoded protein: CASSFYGRGYTF. Drawing the rest from reference TRBV7-2 and TRBJ1-2, the complete variable domain is GAGVSQSPSNKVTEKGKDVELRCDPISGHTALYWYRQSLGQGLEFLIYFQGNSAPDKSGLPSDRFSAERTGGSVSTLTIQRTQQEDSAVYLCASSFYGRGYTFGSGTRLTVV.